These T cell receptor beta chains were read from a single sample in a study of identical twins. TCRdb re-derived calls from the 5' RACE reads in MiXCR, one entry per CDR3 protein. Among 1.5 million to 2 million distinct CDR3 sequences listed, around 29% were seen once. What was sequenced was cord blood. The receptors derive from a newborn girl in good health. Both conserved end residues are part of each CDR3. Each record gives: CDR3 length, J gene, clone size, V gene, D gene, CDR3 protein, CDR3 DNA. A D gene is named only where the DNA matches it firmly. Size is stated for part of the rows, as once, few or many counts, or as a class when the clone is expanded.

cdr3_length: 22
j_call: TRBJ1-5
clone_size: few
v_call: TRBV28
d_call: TRBD1
cdr3_aa: CASVNPNYLLDRGPSINQPQHF
cdr3_nt: TGTGCCAGCGTAAACCCTAACTACCTTCTTGACAGGGGGCCATCTATCAATCAGCCCCAGCATTTT

cdr3_length: 15
j_call: TRBJ2-2
clone_size: -
v_call: TRBV11-2
d_call: -
cdr3_aa: CASSLQTPNTGELFF
cdr3_nt: TGTGCCAGCAGCTTACAGACCCCGAACACCGGGGAGCTGTTTTTT

cdr3_length: 16
j_call: TRBJ2-1
clone_size: -
v_call: TRBV4-2
d_call: TRBD2
cdr3_aa: CASSPGGVMSYNEQFF
cdr3_nt: TGTGCCAGCAGCCCGGGGGGGGTTATGTCTTACAATGAGCAGTTCTTC

cdr3_length: 16
j_call: TRBJ1-6
clone_size: many
v_call: TRBV10-3
d_call: TRBD1
cdr3_aa: CAISPFPSGQAEPLHF
cdr3_nt: TGTGCCATCAGCCCCTTCCCGTCGGGACAGGCCGAACCCCTCCACTTT

cdr3_length: 14
j_call: TRBJ2-7
clone_size: few
v_call: TRBV20-1
d_call: -
cdr3_aa: CSARLVGETYEQYF
cdr3_nt: TGCAGTGCTAGATTGGTGGGAGAAACCTACGAGCAGTACTTC

cdr3_length: 17
j_call: TRBJ2-7
clone_size: -
v_call: TRBV6-1
d_call: -
cdr3_aa: CASSQLLSQAPSYEQYF
cdr3_nt: TGTGCCAGCAGCCAACTCCTTTCACAGGCCCCTTCCTACGAGCAGTACTTC

cdr3_length: 15
j_call: TRBJ1-1
clone_size: -
v_call: TRBV14
d_call: TRBD1
cdr3_aa: CASSQQGEIVGEAFF
cdr3_nt: TGTGCCAGCAGCCAACAGGGGGAAATTGTTGGTGAAGCTTTCTTT

cdr3_length: 13
j_call: TRBJ2-1
clone_size: many
v_call: TRBV12-3/TRBV12-4
d_call: -
cdr3_aa: CASSLSGGGEQFF
cdr3_nt: TGTGCCAGCAGTTTGTCCGGGGGCGGTGAGCAGTTCTTC

cdr3_length: 12
j_call: TRBJ1-2
clone_size: once
v_call: TRBV6-5
d_call: -
cdr3_aa: CASRGSGQGYTF
cdr3_nt: TGTGCCAGCAGGGGGAGTGGGCAGGGCTACACCTTC

cdr3_length: 14
j_call: TRBJ1-5
clone_size: -
v_call: TRBV20-1
d_call: -
cdr3_aa: CSAIRGGISQPQHF
cdr3_nt: TGCAGTGCTATCCGAGGAGGAATTAGTCAGCCCCAGCATTTT

cdr3_length: 15
j_call: TRBJ2-1
clone_size: many
v_call: TRBV10-3
d_call: TRBD2
cdr3_aa: CAISKSSGYYNEQFF
cdr3_nt: TGTGCCATCAGTAAATCTAGCGGCTACTACAATGAGCAGTTCTTC

cdr3_length: 15
j_call: TRBJ2-1
clone_size: -
v_call: TRBV24-1
d_call: TRBD1
cdr3_aa: CATSGAGTAYNEQFF
cdr3_nt: TGTGCCACCAGTGGCGCCGGGACAGCGTACAATGAGCAGTTCTTC

cdr3_length: 16
j_call: TRBJ2-3
clone_size: -
v_call: TRBV12-3/TRBV12-4
d_call: TRBD2
cdr3_aa: CASSSLAGVSADTQYF
cdr3_nt: TGTGCCAGCAGTTCTTTAGCGGGAGTGAGCGCAGATACGCAATATTTT

cdr3_length: 14
j_call: TRBJ2-3
clone_size: -
v_call: TRBV28
d_call: TRBD1
cdr3_aa: CASSSGQNTDTQYF
cdr3_nt: TGTGCCAGCAGTTCGGGACAGAACACAGATACGCAGTATTTT

cdr3_length: 18
j_call: TRBJ1-3
clone_size: -
v_call: TRBV4-2
d_call: -
cdr3_aa: CASSQDIARLISGTTIYF
cdr3_nt: TGTGCCAGCAGCCAAGATATTGCGAGACTTATCTCTGGAACCACCATATATTTT

cdr3_length: 16
j_call: TRBJ2-1
clone_size: few
v_call: TRBV27
d_call: TRBD2
cdr3_aa: CASSFSGGGTYNEQFF
cdr3_nt: TGTGCCAGCAGTTTTAGCGGGGGGGGAACCTACAATGAGCAGTTCTTC

cdr3_length: 9
j_call: TRBJ2-1
clone_size: few
v_call: TRBV7-9
d_call: -
cdr3_aa: CASRREQFF
cdr3_nt: TGTGCCAGCAGACGGGAGCAGTTCTTC

cdr3_length: 15
j_call: TRBJ2-3
clone_size: many
v_call: TRBV4-2
d_call: TRBD2
cdr3_aa: CASSQTSGGKNTQYF
cdr3_nt: TGTGCCAGCAGCCAAACTAGCGGGGGGAAGAATACGCAGTATTTT

cdr3_length: 15
j_call: TRBJ1-2
clone_size: -
v_call: TRBV10-3
d_call: TRBD1
cdr3_aa: CAISRPGQGDYGYTF
cdr3_nt: TGTGCCATCAGTCGCCCGGGACAGGGGGACTATGGCTACACCTTC

cdr3_length: 15
j_call: TRBJ2-1
clone_size: -
v_call: TRBV25-1
d_call: TRBD1
cdr3_aa: CASTNRDRGHNEQFF
cdr3_nt: TGTGCCAGCACCAACCGGGACAGGGGGCACAATGAGCAGTTCTTC

cdr3_length: 13
j_call: TRBJ2-5
clone_size: many
v_call: TRBV6-6
d_call: -
cdr3_aa: CASRSDTQETQYF
cdr3_nt: TGTGCCAGCAGGTCCGACACACAAGAGACCCAGTACTTC

cdr3_length: 13
j_call: TRBJ2-7
clone_size: many
v_call: TRBV29-1
d_call: -
cdr3_aa: CSVNFRARGEQYF
cdr3_nt: TGCAGCGTTAATTTTAGGGCTCGAGGAGAGCAGTACTTC

cdr3_length: 17
j_call: TRBJ2-1
clone_size: few
v_call: TRBV28
d_call: TRBD2
cdr3_aa: CASSLRLSSGYYNEQFF
cdr3_nt: TGTGCCAGCAGTTTACGACTTTCTAGCGGGTATTACAATGAGCAGTTCTTC

cdr3_length: 15
j_call: TRBJ2-4
clone_size: many
v_call: TRBV15
d_call: -
cdr3_aa: CATSREGFAKNIQYF
cdr3_nt: TGTGCCACCAGCAGAGAGGGGTTTGCCAAAAACATTCAGTACTTC

cdr3_length: 16
j_call: TRBJ2-1
clone_size: -
v_call: TRBV20-1
d_call: TRBD2
cdr3_aa: CSARDSGGGRYNEQFF
cdr3_nt: TGCAGTGCTAGAGATTCTGGCGGGGGAAGATACAATGAGCAGTTCTTC

cdr3_length: 10
j_call: TRBJ1-2
clone_size: many
v_call: TRBV29-1
d_call: -
cdr3_aa: CSVDVRGYTF
cdr3_nt: TGCAGCGTTGATGTGAGGGGCTACACCTTC

cdr3_length: 15
j_call: TRBJ2-3
clone_size: -
v_call: TRBV4-1
d_call: TRBD1
cdr3_aa: CASSQAAGGLDTQYF
cdr3_nt: TGCGCCAGCAGCCAGGCTGCAGGGGGCCTAGATACGCAGTATTTT

cdr3_length: 14
j_call: TRBJ1-5
clone_size: few
v_call: TRBV6-5
d_call: -
cdr3_aa: CASSKQGGNQPQHF
cdr3_nt: TGTGCCAGCAGTAAACAGGGTGGCAATCAGCCCCAGCATTTT

cdr3_length: 16
j_call: TRBJ2-3
clone_size: few
v_call: TRBV7-6
d_call: -
cdr3_aa: CASSPNLVNSTDTQYF
cdr3_nt: TGTGCCAGCAGCCCCAACTTGGTGAACAGCACAGATACGCAGTATTTT

cdr3_length: 12
j_call: TRBJ1-5
clone_size: few
v_call: TRBV12-3/TRBV12-4
d_call: TRBD1
cdr3_aa: CASGDRYQPQHF
cdr3_nt: TGTGCCAGTGGGGACAGGTATCAGCCCCAGCATTTT

cdr3_length: 15
j_call: TRBJ2-3
clone_size: -
v_call: TRBV9
d_call: -
cdr3_aa: CASSPSWSSTDTQYF
cdr3_nt: TGTGCCAGCAGCCCCTCATGGTCTAGCACAGATACGCAGTATTTT

cdr3_length: 15
j_call: TRBJ2-3
clone_size: -
v_call: TRBV20-1
d_call: TRBD1
cdr3_aa: CSARETGNEQDTQYF
cdr3_nt: TGCAGTGCTAGGGAGACAGGGAATGAGCAAGATACGCAGTATTTT